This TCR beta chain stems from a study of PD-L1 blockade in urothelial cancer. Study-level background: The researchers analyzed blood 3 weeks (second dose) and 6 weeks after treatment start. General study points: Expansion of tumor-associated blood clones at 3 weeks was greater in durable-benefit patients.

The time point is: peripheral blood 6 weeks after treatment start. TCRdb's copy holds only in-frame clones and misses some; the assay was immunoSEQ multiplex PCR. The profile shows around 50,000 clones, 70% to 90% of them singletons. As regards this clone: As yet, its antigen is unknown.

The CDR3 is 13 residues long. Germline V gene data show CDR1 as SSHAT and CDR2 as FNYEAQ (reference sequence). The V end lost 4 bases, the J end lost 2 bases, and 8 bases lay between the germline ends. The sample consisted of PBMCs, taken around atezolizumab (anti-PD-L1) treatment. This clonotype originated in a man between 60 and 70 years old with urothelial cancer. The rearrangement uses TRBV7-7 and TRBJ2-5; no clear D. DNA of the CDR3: TGTGCCAGCAGCTCACGAGCACAAGAGACCCAGTACTTC. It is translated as CASSSRAQETQYF.